A single sample is the source of the 21 T cell receptor beta chains below, sequenced in a study of response to subunit inactivated influenza vaccine (dated by TCRdb to about 2018). The library was generated by RT-PCR. The sequencer listed for this sample is Illumina HiSeq 2500. TCRdb ran its own pipeline on the public reads, namely fastp trimming at Q25 and MiXCR clone calling, and kept in-frame beta chains. One record per CDR3 amino acid sequence lists the most common genes and DNA. Recorded for this sample are 250,000 to 350,000 distinct CDR3 sequences; roughly 22% of them occurred a single time. The ten largest clones capture about a tenth of the sample. The source was PBMCs from blood, collected about 20 months after vaccination. These receptors came from a man aged 45 to 75 who received an inactivated influenza vaccine. Donor details come from another sample of the same person, matched by shared clones.

The chain is built from TRBV3-1 and TRBJ1-5, with D possibly being TRBD1 (6 bases). V dropped 1 base and J dropped 6 bases, with 13 bases sitting between them. Germline V lookup: CDR1 LGHDT, CDR2 YNNKEL (reference sequence). This CDR3 has 15 residues. This chain's CDR3 is CASSQGGGAGQPQHF. CDR3 coding DNA: TGTGCCAGCAGCCAAGGTGGGGGGGCTGGTCAGCCCCAGCATTTT. The complete variable domain, with remaining parts taken from reference TRBV3-1 and TRBJ1-5, reads DTAVSQTPKYLVTQMGNDKSIKCEQNLGHDTMYWYKQDSKKFLKIMFSYNNKELIINETVPNRFSPKSPDKAHLNLHINSLELGDSAVYFCASSQGGGAGQPQHFGDGTRLSIL.

This clonotype has a count of ten or more. J is TRBJ1-2 and V is TRBV5-6, with TRBD1 matching over 8 bases. Germline values: CDR1 SGHDT, CDR2 YYEEEE. Trimming took 4 bases from V and 3 from J; bases not matched to a gene: 5. CDR3 length: 14 residues. CDR3: CASSVLQGDYGYTF. CDR3 sequence (DNA): TGTGCCAGCAGCGTATTACAGGGGGACTATGGCTACACCTTC.

This clonotype was found many times. The chain couples TRBV12-3 or TRBV12-4 to TRBJ1-2; 10 bases fit TRBD1. The V segment lost 5 bases and the J segment 4 bases; nucleotides outside the gene matches: 7. The CDR3 totals 15 residues. The CDR3 nucleotides read TGTGCCAGCAGTCCGGGGACAGGGGAAAGCTATGGCTACACCTTC. Its translation is CASSPGTGESYGYTF.

The DNA for the CDR3 is TGCAGTGCTGATACCAACCAGGGTTATAGCAATCAGCCCCAGCATTTT. It specifies CSADTNQGYSNQPQHF. The V gene is TRBV20-1, the J gene TRBJ1-5; maybe TRBD1 (5 bases). Trimming took 5 bases from V and 0 from J, leaving 17 bases between them. Germline V gene sequence: CDR1 DFQATT, CDR2 SNEGSKA (reference sequence). This CDR3 spans 16 amino acids.

The chain is built from TRBV12-3 or TRBV12-4 and TRBJ2-5; 7 bases line up with TRBD1. After removal of 6 bases from V and 7 bases from J, the junction contained 5 bases not matched to a gene. The CDR3 extends over 12 amino acids. The CDR3 reads CASRTTGLTQYF. Written as DNA, the CDR3 is TGTGCCAGCAGGACGACAGGGCTGACCCAGTACTTC.

The chain recombines TRBV5-4 with TRBJ1-2, with TRBD1 matching over 11 bases. There are 16 residues in the CDR3. CDR1 and CDR2 from the germline V gene are SGHNT and YYREEE (reference sequence). V lost 4 bases to trimming and J lost 4 bases; unmatched junction nucleotides: 9. The DNA of the CDR3 is TGTGCCAGCAGCCCCGGGACAGGGGGGTTATCCTATGGCTACACCTTC. Translated, it gives CASSPGTGGLSYGYTF.

Many counts were recorded for this clonotype. The genes are TRBV12-3 or TRBV12-4 and TRBJ1-2; TRBD1 aligns across 7 bases. V was pared by 2 bases and J by 2 bases, with 5 bases of the junction left unmatched. CDR3 length: 15 residues. DNA of the CDR3: TGTGCCAGCAGTTTATCGCTGGGACAGAACTATGGCTACACCTTC. It is translated as CASSLSLGQNYGYTF.

This clonotype was seen a handful of times. J is TRBJ2-1 and V is TRBV6-2 or TRBV6-3, with 7 nucleotides matching TRBD1. Germline V lookup: CDR1 MNHEY, CDR2 SVGEGT. CDR3 length: 12 residues. V dropped 5 bases and J dropped 8; count of bases not matched to a gene: 3. The CDR3 DNA is TGTGCCAGCAGTGTACAGGGGTATGAGCAGTTCTTC. The encoded protein is CASSVQGYEQFF.

The genes are TRBV13 and TRBJ2-1; D is unresolved. This CDR3 spans 12 amino acids. The V gene's germline CDR1 is PRHDT and CDR2 FYEKMQ (reference sequence). Deletions cut 0 bases from V and 12 bases from J, with 9 bases between. This CDR3 reads CASSLGSMGQFF. The DNA for the CDR3 is TGTGCCAGCAGCTTAGGTAGTATGGGGCAGTTCTTC.

The chain uses TRBV10-3 and TRBJ1-1; D is possibly TRBD1 (6 bases). The CDR3 loop spans 14 amino acids. CDR1 and CDR2 (germline): ENHRY, SYGVKD. V gave up 5 bases and J gave up 5 bases, with 15 bases separating them. The CDR3 is CAISIDRRGTEAFF. Written as DNA, the CDR3 is TGTGCCATCAGTATTGACAGGAGGGGTACTGAAGCTTTCTTT.

This clonotype has just a few counts. The V and J genes are TRBV6-5 and TRBJ1-6, with TRBD1 matching over 10 bases. Losses at the gene ends were 2 bases for V and 7 bases for J; bases not matched to a gene: 2. Germline loops: CDR1 MNHEY, CDR2 SVGAGI. The CDR3 spans 15 residues. The chain's CDR3 is CASSYGTGVNSPLHF. As DNA, the CDR3 is TGTGCCAGCAGTTACGGGACAGGGGTCAATTCACCCCTCCACTTT.

The chain uses TRBV11-2 and TRBJ1-6; 8 bases are shared with TRBD1. The J segment lost 4 bases and the V segment lost 3 bases, leaving 2 bases of the junction unmatched. Germline-derived CDR1 and CDR2 are SGHAT and FQNNGV. The CDR3 loop spans 15 amino acids. The CDR3 DNA sequence: TGTGCCAGCAGCTTCCGACAGGGGTATAATTCACCCCTCCACTTT. Its protein product is CASSFRQGYNSPLHF.

This rearrangement joins TRBV6-5 to TRBJ1-5; TRBD1 matches at 7 bases. V dropped 7 bases and J dropped 4; count of bases not matched to a gene: 13. This CDR3 has 16 amino acids. Germline V CDR1 and CDR2: MNHEY, SVGAGI. The chain's CDR3 is CASIMLAGGGNQPQHF. The CDR3 DNA reads as TGTGCCAGCATTATGCTGGCAGGGGGAGGAAATCAGCCCCAGCATTTT.

This clonotype was observed many times. V and J are TRBV20-1 and TRBJ2-7, with TRBD2 matching over 10 bases. CDR1 is DFQATT and CDR2 is SNEGSKA in the germline V gene (reference sequence). This CDR3 has 14 residues. Trimming at V came to 3 bases and at J to 3 bases, leaving 5 bases not matched to a gene. The CDR3 nucleotides are TGCAGTGCTAGTCCTAGCGGGAGAGGCTACGAGCAGTACTTC. This translates into CSASPSGRGYEQYF.

This clonotype was observed at least ten times. The chain couples TRBV12-3 or TRBV12-4 to TRBJ2-1; 10 bases line up with TRBD2. This CDR3 has 16 amino acids. The V and J ends lost 7 bases and 0 bases, in that order; junction bases with no gene match: 6. CDR3 sequence (DNA): TGTGCCAGCACCCTGACTAGCGGGTACTCCTACAATGAGCAGTTCTTC. Encoded protein: CASTLTSGYSYNEQFF.

This clonotype has a handful of counts. The chain joins TRBV20-1 to TRBJ2-5; D is undetermined. This CDR3 spans 12 amino acids. Trimming removed 3 bases at V and 5 bases at J, with 10 bases between. In germline, CDR1 is DFQATT, CDR2 SNEGSKA (reference sequence). As DNA, the CDR3 is TGCAGTGCTAGTGACCCTTCGGAGACCCAGTACTTC. Its translation: CSASDPSETQYF.

This clonotype was observed a few times. The chain employs TRBV20-1 and TRBJ2-5, with TRBD1 matching 7 bases. Looked up from germline, CDR1 is DFQATT and CDR2 is SNEGSKA (reference sequence). The length of the CDR3 is 14 residues. V gave up 4 bases and J gave up 1 base; unmatched junction bases: 6. The CDR3, as DNA: TGCAGTGCTAAACTGGACAGGATCCAAGAGACCCAGTACTTC. Protein sequence: CSAKLDRIQETQYF.

DNA for the CDR3: TGTGCCAGTAGTAGTCCCGCACCGGGAGTCTATGGCTACACCTTC. Residues: CASSSPAPGVYGYTF. The rearrangement joins TRBV19 to TRBJ1-2; the D is unclear. V was cut by 4 bases and J by 4 bases, with 16 bases left in between. The CDR3 covers 15 residues. Germline CDR1 reads LNHDA; CDR2 reads SQIVND (reference sequence). The variable domain in full, with the rest retrieved from reference TRBV19 and TRBJ1-2, is DGGITQSPKYLFRKEGQNVTLSCEQNLNHDAMYWYRQDPGQGLRLIYYSQIVNDFQKGDIAEGYSVSREKKESFPLTVTSAQKNPTAFYLCASSSPAPGVYGYTFGSGTRLTVV.

The chain is built from TRBV4-2 and TRBJ2-4, with 9 bases fitting TRBD2. Trimming at V came to 4 bases and at J to 2 bases, leaving 12 bases not matched to a gene. The germline V gene has CDR1 LGHNA and CDR2 YNFKEQ. The CDR3 spans 18 residues. The CDR3 reads CASSPLAGGLVSKNIQYF. The CDR3, as DNA: TGTGCCAGCAGCCCTTTGGCGGGGGGGCTTGTTTCCAAAAACATTCAGTACTTC.

V is TRBV7-2 and J is TRBJ1-3; a possible D gene is TRBD1 (6 bases). With 1 base removed from V and 2 bases from J, the gap between germline ends came to 9 bases. The CDR3 covers 15 residues. Looked up from germline, CDR1 is SGHTA and CDR2 is FQGNSA. CDR3 protein: CASSLGQAPGNTIYF. Written as DNA, the CDR3 is TGTGCCAGCAGCTTAGGACAGGCCCCTGGAAACACCATATATTTT.

This chain joins TRBV19 and TRBJ1-2; maybe TRBD1 (5 bases). CDR1 is LNHDA, CDR2 SQIVND, per germline (reference sequence). Trimming cost V 5 bases and J 2 bases, with 9 bases left between them. The CDR3 loop spans 13 amino acids. The CDR3 nucleotides read TGTGCCAGTAGTGCGACAGAGAACTATGGCTACACCTTC. Translation gives CASSATENYGYTF.